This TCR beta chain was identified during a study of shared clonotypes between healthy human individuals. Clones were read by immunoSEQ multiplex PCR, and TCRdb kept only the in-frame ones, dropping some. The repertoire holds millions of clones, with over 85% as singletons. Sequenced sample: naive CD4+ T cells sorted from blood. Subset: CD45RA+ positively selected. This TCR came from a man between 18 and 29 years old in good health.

The CDR3 here is CARGLAGWEQFF. CDR3 in DNA: TGTGCCCGCGGACTAGCGGGGTGGGAGCAGTTCTTC. This rearrangement joins TRBV30 to TRBJ2-1; 12 bases map to TRBD2. Germline V gene lookup returns CDR1 GTSNPN and CDR2 SVGIG (reference sequence). The J segment lost 10 bases and the V segment lost 8 bases, leaving 6 bases of the junction unmatched. The CDR3 is 12 residues long.